These 20 T cell receptor beta chains originate from one sample sequenced in a study of Graves' ophthalmopathy and Graves' hyperthyroidism. Amplification targeted the TCR beta CDR3 regions, with RNA transcripts as the source material. Following a first-round RT-PCR that used HTBI primers, a second-round multiplex PCR was carried out. TCRdb reprocessed the multiplex PCR reads with MiXCR, giving one entry per CDR3 protein. The sample lists approximately 640,000 distinct CDR3 sequences, just over 40% occurring once. Sequencing was carried out using peripheral blood. These TCRs come from an adult man with Graves' ophthalmopathy.

In this sample, this clonotype turned up many times. This chain uses TRBV12-3 or TRBV12-4 with TRBJ2-2, with no clear D. Trimming shortened V by 8 bases and J by 4 bases, and 8 bases separated the two germline ends. The CDR3 sequence is 12 residues long. Written as DNA, the CDR3 is TGTGCCAGCTTCTCGGTCACCGGGGAGCTGTTTTTT. Encoded protein: CASFSVTGELFF.

This chain connects TRBV2 to TRBJ2-7, with D tentatively TRBD1 (6 bases). This CDR3 has 12 residues. Germline CDR1 is SNHLY and CDR2 is FYNNEI. The V gene lost 11 bases and the J gene lost 6 bases, with 17 bases spanning the gap. CDR3 nucleotides: TGTGCCGGAAGTGGGGGCTATGGCGAGCAGTACTTC. It translates to CAGSGGYGEQYF.

This clonotype was observed at least ten times. The V and J genes are TRBV5-6 and TRBJ1-1; D remains ambiguous. In germline, CDR1 is SGHDT, CDR2 YYEEEE. The V end was cut by 2 bases, the J end by 7 bases, with 12 bases between. CDR3 length equals 13 residues. The CDR3 DNA sequence: TGTGCCAGCAGCTTAATTAGGGTGCATGAAGCTTTCTTT. Its translation is CASSLIRVHEAFF.

This clonotype was counted once. The V and J genes are TRBV7-4 and TRBJ1-4; no clear D gene. This CDR3 is 15 amino acids long. CDR1 and CDR2 (germline): SGHVT, SQSDAQ. Trimming cost V 5 bases and J 6 bases, with 16 bases left between them. The CDR3 here is CASSQEGSTHEKLFF. CDR3 DNA: TGTGCCAGCAGCCAGGAAGGGTCAACACATGAAAAACTGTTTTTT.

The chain recombines TRBV7-9 with TRBJ1-1; 7 bases align to TRBD1. The germline gives CDR1 SEHNR, CDR2 FQNEAQ (reference sequence). V was pared by 5 bases and J by 3 bases, with 12 bases of the junction left unmatched. This CDR3 comprises 16 residues. The CDR3 DNA reads as TGTGCCAGCAGCGAGACAGGGTTCAGTGGCTACACTGAAGCTTTCTTT. Translating gives CASSETGFSGYTEAFF.

This clonotype has a handful of counts. The chain recombines TRBV6-6 with TRBJ2-7; TRBD2 might be the D (6 bases). The V and J ends lost 7 bases and 5 bases respectively, with 18 bases between them. The germline gives CDR1 MNHNY, CDR2 SVGAGI (reference sequence). The CDR3 sequence is 14 residues long. DNA for the CDR3: TGTGCCAGCAAGCGCGGGGAGAGTTTCCACGAGCAGTACTTC. It is translated as CASKRGESFHEQYF.

The chain links TRBV5-1 to TRBJ2-7; D gene uncertain. Trimming removed 4 bases at V and 6 bases at J, with 14 bases between. There are 13 residues in the CDR3. The V gene's germline CDR1 is SGHRS and CDR2 YFSETQ. CDR3 in amino acids: CASSVSAGTEQYF. CDR3 bases: TGCGCCAGCAGCGTTAGTGCAGGCACCGAGCAGTACTTC.

A word on this clonotype: Relative to the germline gene, one junction end is altered; a read error may explain this. The chain uses TRBV7-2 and TRBJ2-7, with 9 bases lining up with TRBD2. Germline-derived CDR1 and CDR2 are SGHTA and FQGNSA. CDR3 size: 17 residues. In DNA form, the CDR3 reads TGTGCCAACAGCACACCCGGGACTAGCTGGGGGTCCTACGAGCAGTACTTC. Its protein product is CANSTPGTSWGSYEQYF.

Comments on this clonotype: With a much larger clone just one base away, this may be a read error. A read error is likely, as this CDR3 ends without the conserved phenylalanine or tryptophan. The J gene is TRBJ1-5, the V gene TRBV10-3, with D uncertain. CDR1 and CDR2 (germline): ENHRY, SYGVKD. With 10 bases removed from V and 1 base from J, the gap between germline ends came to 17 bases. This CDR3 has 15 residues. CDR3 DNA sequence: TGTGCCAGTGTTGACTCGCTTGTAAGCAATCAGCCCCAGCATTCT. Translation: CASVDSLVSNQPQHS.

This clonotype was seen more than once but under ten times. The rearrangement links TRBV12-3 or TRBV12-4 to TRBJ2-2; 10 bases match TRBD1. The CDR3 loop spans 18 amino acids. The ends lost 1 base at V and 8 bases at J; junction bases unmatched: 13. Here the CDR3 DNA reads TGTGCCAGCAGTTTAGGCTTGCGACAGGGGGCGAAGGAGGGGGAGCTGTTTTTT. Its translation: CASSLGLRQGAKEGELFF.

This clonotype was seen repeatedly, ten times or more. The V and J genes are TRBV7-8 and TRBJ2-2; TRBD1 agrees at 8 bases. Germline V lookup: CDR1 SGHVS, CDR2 FQNEAQ. This CDR3 has 14 amino acids. J lost 1 base, V lost 5 bases, and 0 bases had no gene match. The CDR3 DNA reads as TGTGCCAGCAGCGGGACAGGGAACACCGGGGAGCTGTTTTTT. This codes for CASSGTGNTGELFF.

The rearrangement uses TRBV5-1 and TRBJ1-1, with D unresolved. The CDR3 length is 13 residues. The germline V gene has CDR1 SGHRS and CDR2 YFSETQ. Trimming removed 4 bases from V and 3 bases from J, with 10 bases in between. CDR3 nucleotide sequence: TGCGCCAGCAGCCCGGAGAGCCACACTGAAGCTTTCTTT. This gives the protein CASSPESHTEAFF.

The chain has TRBV7-9 and TRBJ2-7; D is possibly TRBD1 (5 bases). The CDR3 loop spans 14 amino acids. Trimming removed 6 bases at V and 7 bases at J, with 19 bases between. Germline assignment: CDR1 SEHNR and CDR2 FQNEAQ (reference sequence). CDR3 nucleotides: TGTGCCAGCAGAGCCGACAGTTGGACCGGGGAGCAGTACTTC. It codes for CASRADSWTGEQYF.

This clonotype came up many times. V gene TRBV7-9 combines with J gene TRBJ2-2; 7 nucleotides agree with TRBD1. This CDR3 spans 13 amino acids. In germline, CDR1 is SEHNR, CDR2 FQNEAQ (reference sequence). Trimming cost V 5 bases and J 7 bases; bases outside gene matches: 4. The CDR3 protein is CASSLQGRGELFF. The CDR3 coding sequence is TGTGCCAGCAGCCTACAGGGGCGCGGGGAGCTGTTTTTT.

The J gene is TRBJ1-2, the V gene TRBV27, with D hard to call. The CDR3 runs 13 residues. In germline, CDR1 is MNHEY, CDR2 SMNVEV (reference sequence). Deletions cut 5 bases from V and 0 bases from J, with 7 bases between. The CDR3, as DNA: TGTGCCAGCAGTGCCGCTACTAACTATGGCTACACCTTC. It codes for CASSAATNYGYTF.

Concerning this clonotype itself: Because the CDR3 is missing its conserved closing phenylalanine or tryptophan, this is likely a read error. Because the CDR3's place on the DNA is in doubt, the DNA is left out and the CDR3 is given as listed by TCRdb. The chain recombines TRBV9 with TRBJ1-6. Germline values: CDR1 SGDLS, CDR2 YYNGEE. The CDR3 contains 9 residues when both ends are counted. CDR3 sequence reads: CASSVGPPS.

This rearrangement joins TRBV20-1 to TRBJ1-3; TRBD1 matches at 8 bases. The J call may be in error: the DNA end matches TRBJ2-3 better. Germline loops: CDR1 DFQATT, CDR2 SNEGSKA (reference sequence). The CDR3 has 14 residues. The CDR3 DNA follows: TGCAGTGCTACGGGACAGGTTAGCACAGATACGCAGTATTTT. It specifies CSATGQVSTDTQYF.

CDR3 nucleotide sequence: TGTGCCAGCAGTGGGTCGGGCGGCACTGAAGCTTTCTTT. As protein: CASSGSGGTEAFF. This chain uses TRBV9 with TRBJ1-1; D is uncertain. The CDR3 spans 13 residues. With 5 bases removed from V and 4 bases from J, the gap between germline ends came to 12 bases. In germline, CDR1 is SGDLS, CDR2 YYNGEE.

J is TRBJ2-5 and V is TRBV15; D possibly corresponds to TRBD1 (6 bases). The CDR3 loop spans 16 amino acids. Per germline, CDR1 LNHNV and CDR2 YYDKDF (reference sequence). Trimming took off 0 bases at V and 4 bases at J, with 15 bases between the two ends. The CDR3 sequence: CATSRDRGASPETQYF. CDR3 nucleotides: TGTGCCACCAGCAGAGACAGGGGCGCCTCACCAGAGACCCAGTACTTC.

Many counts were recorded for this clonotype. The chain combines TRBV7-8 with TRBJ2-7; D is uncertain. The CDR3 is 15 amino acids. The ends were cut back, 1 base at V and 1 base at J, with 11 bases in the middle. The germline CDR1 and CDR2 sequences are SGHVS and FQNEAQ. CDR3 protein: CASSLDLLTSYEQYF. CDR3 DNA sequence: TGTGCCAGCAGCTTAGACCTTCTTACTTCCTACGAGCAGTACTTC.